The 14 T cell receptor gamma chains below all came from one sample that was sequenced in a study of gamma delta lymphoproliferative disorders and STAT genes. PBMCs from patients and controls supplied the genomic DNA for sequencing. TCRdb re-called the multiplex PCR reads via CATT. The sample includes about 1,200 gamma-chain clones, less than 10% of them seen just once. Specimen: blood. The receptors were gathered from a human donor with gamma-delta T-cell large granular lymphocyte leukemia.

The rearrangement links TRGV8 to TRGJP1. The V gene end was trimmed by 3 bases and the J gene end by 0 bases; junction bases not matched to a gene: 7. The CDR3 is made up of 16 amino acids. Per germline, CDR1 VENAVY and CDR2 YDSYNSRV. The CDR3 DNA is TGTGCCACCTGGGATGGTCCTGATACCACTGGTTGGTTCAAGATATTT. As protein: CATWDGPDTTGWFKIF.

The V call is TRGV9, the J call TRGJP2. V was pared by 2 bases and J by 4 bases, with 10 bases of the junction left unmatched. Germline V CDR1 and CDR2: GITISATS, ISYDGTV (reference sequence). The CDR3 is 16 residues long. The CDR3 is CALWEGSPNSDWIKTF. The CDR3, as DNA: TGTGCCTTGTGGGAGGGATCTCCGAATAGTGATTGGATCAAGACGTTT.

This clone came up once. This sequence joins TRGV9 and TRGJ1 or TRGJ2. Losses at the gene ends were 3 bases for V and 9 bases for J; bases not matched to a gene: 11. The CDR3 spans 13 residues. Germline V gene data show CDR1 as GITISATS and CDR2 as ISYDGTV (reference sequence). The CDR3 region is CALWEPFVFKKLF. CDR3 nucleotide sequence: TGTGCCTTGTGGGAGCCTTTCGTATTTAAGAAACTCTTT.

The chain combines TRGV5 with TRGJ1 or TRGJ2. The length of the CDR3 is 12 residues. Germline V gives CDR1 VINAFY, CDR2 YDVSNSKD. The V and J ends lost 5 bases and 4 bases, in that order; junction bases with no gene match: 5. CDR3 amino acids: CATWGLYYKKLF. In nucleotides, the CDR3 is TGTGCCACCTGGGGCCTATATTATAAGAAACTCTTT.

This clone was counted ten times or more. V gene TRGV4 combines with J gene TRGJ1 or TRGJ2. V lost 4 bases and J lost 0; bases outside the gene matches: 9. The CDR3 sequence is 15 residues long. Germline CDR1 reads EGSTGY; CDR2 reads YDSYTSSV. CDR3 sequence: CATWDGPKNYYKKLF. The CDR3, as DNA: TGTGCCACCTGGGACGGGCCGAAGAATTATTATAAGAAACTCTTT.

As to this clone: The protein given in TCRdb and the translation of the DNA differ at residue 6, and the sequence presented here derives from the DNA. The chain recombines TRGV9 with TRGJ1 or TRGJ2. Germline assignment: CDR1 GITISATS and CDR2 ISYDGTV (reference sequence). The CDR3 extends over 11 amino acids. With V trimmed by 3 bases and J by 6 bases, 2 bases remained unmatched. The CDR3 here is CALWEFYKKLF. The CDR3 bases are TGTGCCTTGTGGGAGTTTTATAAGAAACTCTTT.

By share, this clone ranks as large. With only one base between it and a far larger clone, this is likely a read error. The same CDR3 can be traced to other DNA sequences in this sample. This chain links TRGV4 with TRGJ1 or TRGJ2. This CDR3 has 16 residues. Germline V CDR1 and CDR2: EGSTGY, YDSYTSSV. CDR3 region: CATWDGPSMDYYKKLF. As DNA, the CDR3 is TGTGCCACCTGGGACGGGCCTAGCATGGATTATTATAAGAAACTTTTT.

Only a few counts were recorded for this clone. The chain employs TRGV9 and TRGJP1. Looked up from germline, CDR1 is GITISATS and CDR2 is ISYDGTV (reference sequence). V trimming: 5 bases; J trimming: 6 bases; junction bases outside the gene matches: 6. CDR3 length: 13 amino acids. Here the CDR3 DNA reads TGTGCCTTGTGGGGCGGATCTGGTTGGTTCAAGATATTT. The encoded protein is CALWGGSGWFKIF.

By share, this clone counts as medium-sized. The chain links TRGV10 to TRGJ1 or TRGJ2. TRGV10 is sorted into the ORF group, with uncertain function. The V segment lost 8 bases and the J segment 6 bases; nucleotides outside the gene matches: 8. The CDR3 runs 12 residues. CDR3 amino acids: CAAWDYAYKKLF. Here the CDR3 DNA reads TGTGCTGCGTGGGATTACGCTTATAAGAAACTCTTT.

This clone came up a few times. The DNA of the CDR3 is TGTGCCACCTGGGGTTATAAGAAACTCTTT. It encodes CATWGYKKLF. This chain uses TRGV8 with TRGJ1 or TRGJ2. Germline CDR1 reads VENAVY; CDR2 reads YDSYNSRV. This CDR3 spans 10 amino acids. J gave up 6 bases and V 5 bases, and 1 base lay outside the gene matches.

This clone ranks as medium-sized (0.01 to 0.1%). The genes are TRGV4 and TRGJP1. The germline gives CDR1 EGSTGY, CDR2 YDSYTSSV. The CDR3 runs 17 residues. V dropped 5 bases and J dropped 0; count of bases not matched to a gene: 12. CDR3 sequence: CATWVGGAYTTGWFKIF. The CDR3 region has the DNA TGTGCCACCTGGGTGGGAGGGGCTTATACCACTGGTTGGTTCAAGATATTT.

This clone occurred many times. This chain links TRGV10 with TRGJP1. TRGV10 carries the ORF label, with uncertain function. This CDR3 has 16 amino acids. The V segment lost 8 bases and the J segment 2 bases; nucleotides outside the gene matches: 12. CDR3 amino acids: CAAWDSLPTTGWFKIF. As DNA, the CDR3 is TGTGCTGCGTGGGATTCCCTACCAACCACTGGTTGGTTCAAGATATTT.

The J gene is TRGJ1 or TRGJ2, the V gene TRGV10. TRGV10 qualifies as an ORF whose function is uncertain. This CDR3 spans 15 amino acids. With 8 bases clipped from V and 9 bases from J, the junction kept 20 bases outside the gene matches. The CDR3, as DNA: TGTGCTGCGTGGGATTATAAGGGCCGAATTATTAAGAAACTCTTT. Its translation is CAAWDYKGRIIKKLF.

This clone was observed at least ten times. It is unclear where the CDR3 begins or ends on the DNA, so no DNA is shown, and the CDR3 is as TCRdb lists it. CDR3 sequence: CTTVPAGLSYYKKLF. The chain employs TRGV11 and TRGJ1 or TRGJ2. TRGV11 falls under the ORF class, with uncertain function. Termini included, the CDR3 measures 15 amino acids.